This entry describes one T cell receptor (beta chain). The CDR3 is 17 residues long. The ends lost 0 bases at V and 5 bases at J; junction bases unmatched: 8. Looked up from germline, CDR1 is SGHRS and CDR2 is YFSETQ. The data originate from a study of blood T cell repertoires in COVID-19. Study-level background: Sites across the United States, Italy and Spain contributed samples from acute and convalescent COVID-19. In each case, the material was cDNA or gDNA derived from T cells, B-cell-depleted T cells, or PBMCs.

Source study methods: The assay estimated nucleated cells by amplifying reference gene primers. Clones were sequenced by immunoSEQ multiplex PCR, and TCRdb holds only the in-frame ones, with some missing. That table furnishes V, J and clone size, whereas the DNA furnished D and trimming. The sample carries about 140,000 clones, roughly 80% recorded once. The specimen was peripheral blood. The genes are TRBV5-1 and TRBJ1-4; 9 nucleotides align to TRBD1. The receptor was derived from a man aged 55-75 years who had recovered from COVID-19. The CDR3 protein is CASSLDHSGTGNEKLFF. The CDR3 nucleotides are TGCGCCAGCAGCTTGGACCATTCCGGGACAGGGAATGAAAAACTGTTTTTT. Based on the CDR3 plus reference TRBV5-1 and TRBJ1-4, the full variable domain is KAGVTQTPRYLIKTRGQQVTLSCSPISGHRSVSWYQQTPGQGLQFLFEYFSETQRNKGNFPGRFSGRQFSNSRSEMNVSTLELGDSALYLCASSLDHSGTGNEKLFFGSGTQLSVL.